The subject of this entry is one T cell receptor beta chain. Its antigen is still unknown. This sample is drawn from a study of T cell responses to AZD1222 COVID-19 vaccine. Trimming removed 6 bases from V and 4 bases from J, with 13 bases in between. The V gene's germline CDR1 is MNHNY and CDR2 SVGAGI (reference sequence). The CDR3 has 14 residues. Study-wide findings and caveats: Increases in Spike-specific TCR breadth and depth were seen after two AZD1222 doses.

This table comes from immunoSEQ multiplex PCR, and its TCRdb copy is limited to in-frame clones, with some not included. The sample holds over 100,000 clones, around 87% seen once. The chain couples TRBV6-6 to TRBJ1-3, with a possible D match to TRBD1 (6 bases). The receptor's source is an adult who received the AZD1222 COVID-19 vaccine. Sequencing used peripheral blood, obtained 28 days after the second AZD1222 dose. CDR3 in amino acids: CASRTQGSGNTIYF. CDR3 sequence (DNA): TGTGCCAGCAGAACACAGGGCTCAGGAAACACCATATATTTT.